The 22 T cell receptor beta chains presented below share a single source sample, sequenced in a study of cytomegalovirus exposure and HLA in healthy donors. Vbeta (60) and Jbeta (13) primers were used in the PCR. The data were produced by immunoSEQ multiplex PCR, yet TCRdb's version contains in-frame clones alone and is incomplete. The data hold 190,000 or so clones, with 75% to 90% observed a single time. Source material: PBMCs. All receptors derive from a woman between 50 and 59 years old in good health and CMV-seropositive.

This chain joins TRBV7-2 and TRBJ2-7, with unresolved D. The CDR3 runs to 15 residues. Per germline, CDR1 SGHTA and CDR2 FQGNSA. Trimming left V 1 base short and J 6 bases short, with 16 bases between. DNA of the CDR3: TGTGCCAGCAGCTTAGGTTCTAGTCCCTACTCCGAGCAGTACTTC. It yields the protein CASSLGSSPYSEQYF.

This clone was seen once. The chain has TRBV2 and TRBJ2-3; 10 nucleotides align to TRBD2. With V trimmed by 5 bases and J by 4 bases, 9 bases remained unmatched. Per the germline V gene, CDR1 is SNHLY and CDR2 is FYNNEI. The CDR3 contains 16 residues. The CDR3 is CASSPGGSGGSDTQYF. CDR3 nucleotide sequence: TGTGCCAGCAGTCCAGGTGGTAGCGGGGGGTCAGATACGCAGTATTTT.

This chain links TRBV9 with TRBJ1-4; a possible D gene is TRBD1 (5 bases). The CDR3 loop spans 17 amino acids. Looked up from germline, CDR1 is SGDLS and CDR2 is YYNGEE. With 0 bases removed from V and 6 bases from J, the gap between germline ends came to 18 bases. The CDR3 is CASSVGQYGGPDEKLFF. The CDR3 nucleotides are TGTGCCAGCAGCGTAGGTCAGTACGGGGGTCCTGATGAAAAACTGTTTTTT.

The CDR3 DNA follows: TGCGCCAGCAGTAGCGAGGGGGCCGATACGCAGTATTTT. Amino acids: CASSSEGADTQYF. V and J are TRBV10-1 and TRBJ2-3; 7 bases fit TRBD1. This CDR3 comprises 13 residues. Germline assignment: CDR1 WNHNN and CDR2 SYGVQD (reference sequence). The V segment lost 5 bases and the J segment 6 bases; nucleotides outside the gene matches: 5.

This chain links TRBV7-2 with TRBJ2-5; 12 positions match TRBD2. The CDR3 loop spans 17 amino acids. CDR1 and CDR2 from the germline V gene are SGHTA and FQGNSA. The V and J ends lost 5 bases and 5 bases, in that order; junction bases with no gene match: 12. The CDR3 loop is CASSPGTSGWIRETQYF. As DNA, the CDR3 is TGTGCCAGCAGCCCCGGGACTAGCGGGTGGATCAGGGAGACCCAGTACTTC.

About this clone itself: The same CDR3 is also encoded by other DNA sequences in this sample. CDR3 nucleotides: TGTGCCAGCAGTCGGGACAGTTACGAGCAGTACTTC. It is translated as CASSRDSYEQYF. The chain employs TRBV6-5 and TRBJ2-7, with 7 bases identical to TRBD1. The length of the CDR3 is 12 residues. V lost 5 bases, J lost 4 bases, and 2 bases stayed unmatched. In germline, CDR1 is MNHEY, CDR2 SVGAGI.

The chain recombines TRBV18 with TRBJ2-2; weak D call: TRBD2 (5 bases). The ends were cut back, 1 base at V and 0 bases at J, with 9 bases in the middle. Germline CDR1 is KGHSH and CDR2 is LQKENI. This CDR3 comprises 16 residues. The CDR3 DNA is TGTGCCAGCTCACCACGCCTAGCAGCGAACACCGGGGAGCTGTTTTTT. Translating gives CASSPRLAANTGELFF. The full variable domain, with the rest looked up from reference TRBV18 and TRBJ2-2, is NAGVMQNPRHLVRRRGQEARLRCSPMKGHSHVYWYRQLPEEGLKFMVYLQKENIIDESGMPKERFSAEFPKEGPSILRIQQVVRGDSAAYFCASSPRLAANTGELFFGEGSRLTVL.

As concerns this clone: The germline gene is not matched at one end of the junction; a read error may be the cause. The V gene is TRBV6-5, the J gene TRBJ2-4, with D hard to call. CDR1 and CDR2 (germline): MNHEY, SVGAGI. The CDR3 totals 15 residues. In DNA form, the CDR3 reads TGTGCCAGCAGTCCCTTCGATTGGTCCCAAAACAGTCAGTACTTC. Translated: CASSPFDWSQNSQYF.

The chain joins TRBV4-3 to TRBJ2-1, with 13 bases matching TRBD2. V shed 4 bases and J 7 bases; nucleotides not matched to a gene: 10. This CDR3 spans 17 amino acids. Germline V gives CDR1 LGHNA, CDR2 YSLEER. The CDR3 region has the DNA TGCGCCAGCAGCCGTCAGCCACTAGCGGGGGGGCCTAATGAGCAGTTCTTC. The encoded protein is CASSRQPLAGGPNEQFF.

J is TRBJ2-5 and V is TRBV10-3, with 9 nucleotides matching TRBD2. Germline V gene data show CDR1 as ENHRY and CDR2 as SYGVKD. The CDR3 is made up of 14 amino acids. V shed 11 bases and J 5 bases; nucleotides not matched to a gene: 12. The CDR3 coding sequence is TGTGCCTCCCGAAGCGGGGGGTTGCAGGAGACCCAGTACTTC. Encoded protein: CASRSGGLQETQYF.

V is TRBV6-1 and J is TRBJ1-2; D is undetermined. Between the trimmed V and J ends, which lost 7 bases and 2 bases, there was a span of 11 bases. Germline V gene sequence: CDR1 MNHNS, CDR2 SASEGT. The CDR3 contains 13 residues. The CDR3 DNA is TGTGCCAGCACTACACAGCAGAACTATGGCTACACCTTC. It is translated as CASTTQQNYGYTF.

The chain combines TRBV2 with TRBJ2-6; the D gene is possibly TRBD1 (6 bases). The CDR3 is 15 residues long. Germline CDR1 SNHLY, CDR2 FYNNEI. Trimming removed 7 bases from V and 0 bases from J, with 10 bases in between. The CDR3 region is CASMGDNSGANVLTF. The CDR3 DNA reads TGTGCCAGCATGGGGGACAACTCTGGGGCCAACGTCCTGACTTTC.

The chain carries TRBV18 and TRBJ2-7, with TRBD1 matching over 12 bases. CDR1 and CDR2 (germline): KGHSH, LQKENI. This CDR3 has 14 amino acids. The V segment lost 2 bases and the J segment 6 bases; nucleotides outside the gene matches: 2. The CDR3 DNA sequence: TGTGCCAGCTCACCAGGGACAGGGGGCTTCGAGCAGTACTTC. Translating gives CASSPGTGGFEQYF.

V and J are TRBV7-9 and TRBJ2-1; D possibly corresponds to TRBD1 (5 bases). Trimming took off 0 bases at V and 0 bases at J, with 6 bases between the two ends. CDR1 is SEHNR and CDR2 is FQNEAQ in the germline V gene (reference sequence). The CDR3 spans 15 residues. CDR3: CASSLAQGSYNEQFF. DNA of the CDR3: TGTGCCAGCAGCTTAGCGCAGGGCTCCTACAATGAGCAGTTCTTC.

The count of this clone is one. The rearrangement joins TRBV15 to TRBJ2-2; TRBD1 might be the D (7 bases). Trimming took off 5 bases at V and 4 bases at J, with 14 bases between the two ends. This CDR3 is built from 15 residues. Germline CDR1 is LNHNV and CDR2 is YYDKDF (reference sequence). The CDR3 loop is CATSGGTEATGELFF. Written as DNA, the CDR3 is TGTGCCACCAGCGGAGGGACAGAGGCCACCGGGGAGCTGTTTTTT.

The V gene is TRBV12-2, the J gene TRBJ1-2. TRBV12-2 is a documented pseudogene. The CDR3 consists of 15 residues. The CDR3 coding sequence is TGTGCAAGTCGCCCCCGGCGAGGGTCTGACTATGGCTACACCTTC. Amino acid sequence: CASRPRRGSDYGYTF.

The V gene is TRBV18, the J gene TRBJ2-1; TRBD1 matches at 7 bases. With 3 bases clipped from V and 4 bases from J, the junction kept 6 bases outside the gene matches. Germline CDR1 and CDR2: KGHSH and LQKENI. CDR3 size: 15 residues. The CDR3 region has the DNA TGTGCCAGCTCACCTCTAGGGGGCCCATACAATGAGCAGTTCTTC. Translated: CASSPLGGPYNEQFF. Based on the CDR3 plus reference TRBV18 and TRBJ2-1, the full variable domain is NAGVMQNPRHLVRRRGQEARLRCSPMKGHSHVYWYRQLPEEGLKFMVYLQKENIIDESGMPKERFSAEFPKEGPSILRIQQVVRGDSAAYFCASSPLGGPYNEQFFGPGTRLTVL.

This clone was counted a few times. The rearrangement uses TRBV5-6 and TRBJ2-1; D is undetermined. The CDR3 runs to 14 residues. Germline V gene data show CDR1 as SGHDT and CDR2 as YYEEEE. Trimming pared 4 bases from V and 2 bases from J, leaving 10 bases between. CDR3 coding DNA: TGTGCCAGCAGCCGCCCGACAACCTACAATGAGCAGTTCTTC. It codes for CASSRPTTYNEQFF.

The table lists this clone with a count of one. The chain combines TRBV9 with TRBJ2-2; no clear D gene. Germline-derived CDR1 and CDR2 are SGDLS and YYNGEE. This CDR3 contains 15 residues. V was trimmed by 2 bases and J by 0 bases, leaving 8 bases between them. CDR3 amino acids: CASSVESANTGELFF. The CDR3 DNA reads TGTGCCAGCAGCGTGGAGTCTGCGAACACCGGGGAGCTGTTTTTT.

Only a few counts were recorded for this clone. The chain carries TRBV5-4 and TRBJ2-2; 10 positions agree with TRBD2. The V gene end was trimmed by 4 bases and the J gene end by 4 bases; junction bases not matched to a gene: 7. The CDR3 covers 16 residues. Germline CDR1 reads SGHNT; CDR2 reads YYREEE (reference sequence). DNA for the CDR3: TGTGCCAGCAGCCCCCAACCTAGCGGGAGCACCGGGGAGCTGTTTTTT. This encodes CASSPQPSGSTGELFF. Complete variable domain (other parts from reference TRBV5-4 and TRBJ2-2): ETGVTQSPTHLIKTRGQQVTLRCSSQSGHNTVSWYQQALGQGPQFIFQYYREEENGRGNFPPRFSGLQFPNYSSELNVNALELDDSALYLCASSPQPSGSTGELFFGEGSRLTVL.

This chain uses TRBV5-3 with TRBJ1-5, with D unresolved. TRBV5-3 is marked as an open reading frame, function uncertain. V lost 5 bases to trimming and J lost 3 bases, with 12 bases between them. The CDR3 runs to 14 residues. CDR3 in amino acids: CARRTRAVNQPQHF. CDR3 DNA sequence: TGTGCCAGAAGAACGAGGGCGGTCAATCAGCCCCAGCATTTT.

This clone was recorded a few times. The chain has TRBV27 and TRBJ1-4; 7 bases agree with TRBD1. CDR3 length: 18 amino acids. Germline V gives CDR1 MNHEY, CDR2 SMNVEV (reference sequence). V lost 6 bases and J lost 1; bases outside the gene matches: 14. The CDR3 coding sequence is TGTGCCAGCAGGACTATTACGGGGACAGCAAGAACTAATGAAAAACTGTTTTTT. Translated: CASRTITGTARTNEKLFF.